This TCR beta chain was captured in a study of molecular identifiers for immune sequencing clone quantification. This clonotype occurred many times. Antigen: not known. With 3 bases removed from V and 5 bases from J, the gap between germline ends came to 16 bases. Germline V lookup: CDR1 LGHDT, CDR2 YNNKEL (reference sequence). The length of the CDR3 is 16 residues. Libraries from naive CD8 cells were generated from 20,000 to 1,000,000 sorted cells (with 10%, 30% or 50% RNA). Sorting defined naive CD8 T cells as CD8+CD4-CCR7+CD45RA+. TCRdb independently ran MiXCR on the PCR reads; one entry per CDR3 protein. The data show about 640,000 distinct CDR3 sequences, 20% seen once. Whole-study results and caveats: Spiked Jurkat TCR RNA equal to one cell could reportedly be picked out among one million naive cells.

The source of this sequence is a human donor in good health. Some libraries in this study had Jurkat cell RNA spiked in. The sequenced sample consisted of naive CD8+ T cells from blood, with Jurkat cell RNA spiked in. The subset was: FACS-sorted CD8+CD4-CCR7+CD45RA+ naive T cells. The chain carries TRBV3-1 and TRBJ2-2; tentative D call: TRBD1 (6 bases). The CDR3 is CASSHLTQGRTGELFF. Written as DNA, the CDR3 is TGTGCCAGCAGCCACCTAACACAGGGTCGGACCGGGGAGCTGTTTTTT.